Shown below are 28 T cell receptor beta chains from a single sample sequenced in a study of blood T cell repertoires in COVID-19. Sequencing was performed with immunoSEQ multiplex PCR; in TCRdb, only in-frame clones are kept and a portion is missing. The sample lists a few hundred thousand clones; 70% to 90% were seen once. The sample comprised PBMCs or T cells enriched from blood (not recorded which). These receptors originate from a woman aged 40 to 50 with acute COVID-19.

The chain couples TRBV11-2 to TRBJ1-1; tentative D call: TRBD1 (5 bases). V lost 1 base and J lost 4, with 16 bases in between. The CDR3 contains 16 residues. Germline CDR1 is SGHAT and CDR2 is FQNNGV. CDR3 sequence (DNA): TGTGCCAGCAGCTTAGGGCCCGGGGGTGAGGGCACTGAAGCTTTCTTT. It translates to CASSLGPGGEGTEAFF.

This rearrangement joins TRBV30 to TRBJ1-2, with TRBD1 as a possible D gene (5 bases). CDR3 size: 12 residues. Germline loops: CDR1 GTSNPN, CDR2 SVGIG (reference sequence). V was clipped by 4 bases and J by 8 bases, with 14 bases between them. CDR3 amino acids: CAWTKTGGGYTF. DNA of the CDR3: TGTGCCTGGACAAAAACGGGGGGAGGCTACACCTTC. The entire variable domain, with the rest obtained from reference TRBV30 and TRBJ1-2, is as follows: SQTIHQWPATLVQPVGSPLSLECTVEGTSNPNLYWYRQAAGRGLQLLFYSVGIGQISSEVPQNLSASRPQDRQFILSSKKLLLSDSGFYLCAWTKTGGGYTFGSGTRLTVV.

V usage is TRBV4-1 and J usage is TRBJ2-5; 7 bases fit TRBD1. The CDR3 is made up of 17 amino acids. Germline trimming cut 1 base from V and 0 bases from J; bases unmatched to any gene: 8. The germline V gene has CDR1 MGHRA and CDR2 YSYEKL. DNA for the CDR3: TGCGCCAGCAGCCAAGTTAGGTCACAGGGGAACCAAGAGACCCAGTACTTC. This sequence encodes CASSQVRSQGNQETQYF.

This clone was counted a single time. The chain couples TRBV7-8 to TRBJ1-5; tentative D call: TRBD1 (5 bases). Trimming took 5 bases from V and 5 from J, leaving 22 bases between them. CDR1 and CDR2 from the germline V gene are SGHVS and FQNEAQ. The CDR3 contains 17 residues. The CDR3: CASSEASPAGLDQPQHF. The CDR3 nucleotides read TGTGCCAGCAGCGAAGCGTCCCCGGCAGGGCTGGATCAGCCCCAGCATTTT.

The V call is TRBV15, the J call TRBJ1-2; tentatively, D is TRBD1 (6 bases). The ends were cut back, 5 bases at V and 4 bases at J, with 17 bases in the middle. CDR1 is LNHNV and CDR2 is YYDKDF in the germline V gene (reference sequence). The CDR3 runs to 15 residues. The CDR3 region is CATSSLNQGIYGYTF. CDR3 coding DNA: TGTGCCACCAGCTCTCTAAATCAGGGGATCTATGGCTACACCTTC.

The chain combines TRBV6-4 with TRBJ1-1, with D possibly TRBD1 on 5 matching bases. V lost 2 bases to trimming and J lost 4 bases, with 11 bases between them. CDR3 length: 14 residues. CDR1 is MRHNA and CDR2 is SNTAGT in the germline V gene. The CDR3 coding sequence is TGTGCCAGCAGTGACCAGGGTGGATCCACTGAAGCTTTCTTT. Translating gives CASSDQGGSTEAFF.

J is TRBJ2-1 and V is TRBV10-2; 10 positions agree with TRBD2. V trimming: 2 bases; J trimming: 7 bases; junction bases outside the gene matches: 5. Germline V CDR1 and CDR2: WSHSY, SAAADI. The CDR3 runs to 15 residues. CDR3 sequence: CASSEGSGRANEQFF. As DNA, the CDR3 is TGCGCCAGCAGTGAGGGCAGCGGGAGGGCGAATGAGCAGTTCTTC.

The CDR3 DNA reads TGTGCCAGCCAAAGCGGGAGTCAATACGAGCAGTACTTC. Amino acid sequence: CASQSGSQYEQYF. This sequence joins TRBV28 and TRBJ2-7; 8 nucleotides match TRBD2. Germline values: CDR1 MDHEN, CDR2 SYDVKM. The CDR3 length is 13 residues. V gave up 8 bases and J gave up 4 bases; unmatched junction bases: 7. Full variable domain (missing parts from reference TRBV28 and TRBJ2-7): DVKVTQSSRYLVKRTGEKVFLECVQDMDHENMFWYRQDPGLGLRLIYFSYDVKMKEKGDIPEGYSVSREKKERFSLILESASTNQTSMYLCASQSGSQYEQYFGPGTRLTVT.

The gene calls are TRBV19 and TRBJ1-5; D is uncertain. Trimming stripped 3 bases from V and 2 bases from J, with 8 bases between. Germline assignment: CDR1 LNHDA and CDR2 SQIVND (reference sequence). The CDR3 sequence is 14 residues long. The CDR3 DNA reads as TGTGCCAGTAGTATTAGTAATGGCAATCAGCCCCAGCATTTT. Translating gives CASSISNGNQPQHF.

The count of this clone is one. The chain couples TRBV11-2 to TRBJ2-5; weak D call: TRBD2 (6 bases). The V gene lost 6 bases and the J gene lost 2 bases, with 34 bases spanning the gap. This CDR3 is 21 amino acids long. CDR1 SGHAT and CDR2 FQNNGV come from the germline V gene. CDR3 amino acids: CASSFQGGRNSRNPLQETQYF. The CDR3 DNA follows: TGTGCCAGCAGTTTTCAGGGAGGACGAAATTCTCGGAACCCTTTGCAAGAGACCCAGTACTTC.

The J gene is TRBJ2-1, the V gene TRBV28; TRBD2 matches at 7 bases. The V gene end was trimmed by 4 bases and the J gene end by 2 bases; junction bases not matched to a gene: 8. This CDR3 is built from 16 residues. Per the germline V gene, CDR1 is MDHEN and CDR2 is SYDVKM. The CDR3 region is CASSSGGSQTYNEQFF. In DNA form, the CDR3 reads TGTGCCAGCAGTTCCGGGGGGAGCCAGACCTACAATGAGCAGTTCTTC.

The chain recombines TRBV2 with TRBJ2-1, with D possibly matching TRBD1 (6 bases). V was shortened by 10 bases and J by 3 bases, with 13 bases between the two germline ends. The germline CDR1 and CDR2 sequences are SNHLY and FYNNEI. The CDR3 runs 13 residues. The CDR3 region is CAITGQNYNEQFF. CDR3 coding DNA: TGTGCCATCACAGGGCAGAACTACAATGAGCAGTTCTTC.

In nucleotides, the CDR3 is TGTGCCAGCAGTGGACCGGGACAGGGGAACACTGAAGCTTTCTTT. Translation gives CASSGPGQGNTEAFF. The chain is built from TRBV6-2 or TRBV6-3 and TRBJ1-1; TRBD1 matches at 9 bases. V was pared by 5 bases and J by 1 base, with 5 bases of the junction left unmatched. This CDR3 region has 15 residues. The germline V gene encodes CDR1 MNHEY and CDR2 SVGEGT.

The genes are TRBV28 and TRBJ2-3, with 7 bases lining up with TRBD1. The CDR3 loop spans 15 amino acids. Looked up from germline, CDR1 is MDHEN and CDR2 is SYDVKM. With V trimmed by 6 bases and J by 0 bases, 6 bases remained unmatched. The CDR3 spells CASSPGTESTDTQYF. In DNA form, the CDR3 reads TGTGCCAGCAGCCCCGGGACAGAGAGCACAGATACGCAGTATTTT.

The V call is TRBV27, the J call TRBJ1-1; 7 bases match TRBD1. The J segment lost 4 bases and the V segment lost 2 bases, leaving 4 bases of the junction unmatched. CDR1 is MNHEY and CDR2 is SMNVEV in the germline V gene (reference sequence). CDR3 length: 14 amino acids. The CDR3 protein is CASSLNPGGTEAFF. CDR3 coding DNA: TGTGCCAGCAGTTTAAATCCAGGGGGCACTGAAGCTTTCTTT.

This clone appeared a single time. This chain links TRBV12-3 or TRBV12-4 with TRBJ2-1, with unresolved D. Trimming pared 6 bases from V and 12 bases from J, leaving 12 bases between. The length of the CDR3 is 11 residues. The CDR3 sequence: CASSFGSWQFF. Here the CDR3 DNA reads TGTGCCAGCAGCTTCGGGTCGTGGCAGTTCTTC.

V usage is TRBV11-2 and J usage is TRBJ1-6, with a weak D call TRBD1 (6 bases). Trimming took off 4 bases at V and 4 bases at J, with 11 bases between the two ends. Germline V gene data show CDR1 as SGHAT and CDR2 as FQNNGV. The CDR3 is 15 residues long. The CDR3 loop reads CASSSIGQYNSPLHF. CDR3 coding DNA: TGTGCCAGCAGCTCAATCGGACAGTATAATTCACCCCTCCACTTT.

CDR3 in DNA: TGTGCCAGCAGCTTGAAGGGGATTTTGGAGACCCAGTACTTC. Translation: CASSLKGILETQYF. The rearrangement links TRBV7-8 to TRBJ2-5; tentatively, D is TRBD1 (5 bases). Per germline, CDR1 SGHVS and CDR2 FQNEAQ. Trimming left V 3 bases short and J 5 bases short, with 13 bases between. This CDR3 region has 14 residues.

The chain joins TRBV28 to TRBJ2-1, with 7 bases that match TRBD1. This CDR3 is 14 amino acids long. With 5 bases clipped from V and 2 bases from J, the junction kept 3 bases outside the gene matches. Germline V gives CDR1 MDHEN, CDR2 SYDVKM. CDR3 DNA sequence: TGTGCCAGCAGTACACAGGGGCCCTACAATGAGCAGTTCTTC. It encodes CASSTQGPYNEQFF.

The J gene is TRBJ2-6, the V gene TRBV19; maybe TRBD2 (6 bases). Germline-derived CDR1 and CDR2 are LNHDA and SQIVND (reference sequence). This CDR3 region has 17 residues. The ends were cut back, 7 bases at V and 0 bases at J, with 16 bases in the middle. CDR3 region: CASTGSANSSGANVLTF. CDR3 bases: TGTGCCAGTACCGGGAGCGCAAATAGCTCTGGGGCCAACGTCCTGACTTTC. Combining the CDR3 with reference TRBV19 and TRBJ2-6 gives the whole variable domain DGGITQSPKYLFRKEGQNVTLSCEQNLNHDAMYWYRQDPGQGLRLIYYSQIVNDFQKGDIAEGYSVSREKKESFPLTVTSAQKNPTAFYLCASTGSANSSGANVLTFGAGSRLTVL.

V usage is TRBV5-1 and J usage is TRBJ2-7, with 11 nucleotides matching TRBD1. Per germline, CDR1 SGHRS and CDR2 YFSETQ. The CDR3 has 17 residues. The junction had 7 bases not matched to a gene; V was cut back by 0 bases and J by 2 bases. CDR3 sequence: CASSLEVGDRGTYEQYF. The CDR3 nucleotides are TGCGCCAGCAGCTTGGAGGTAGGGGACAGGGGGACCTACGAGCAGTACTTC.

This clone was detected a few times. The chain uses TRBV5-3 and TRBJ1-3; possibly TRBD1 for D (5 bases). TRBV5-3 is sorted into the ORF group, with uncertain function. The V and J ends lost 2 bases and 5 bases respectively, with 20 bases between them. This CDR3 comprises 17 residues. Written as DNA, the CDR3 is TGTGCCAGAAGCTTCCGTCTCGAGCGGGGCTTTAGAAACACCATATATTTT. Amino acids: CARSFRLERGFRNTIYF.

The chain combines TRBV18 with TRBJ2-1, with a tentative D call TRBD1 (6 bases). CDR1 is KGHSH, CDR2 LQKENI, per germline. Trimming pared 3 bases from V and 4 bases from J, leaving 13 bases between. This CDR3 has 15 residues. The CDR3 region has the DNA TGTGCCAGCTCACCTTTGCGACAGGTATACAATGAGCAGTTCTTC. Translation: CASSPLRQVYNEQFF.

This clone has a handful of counts. CDR3 nucleotides: TGTGCCAGCAGCGACATTCACTACGAGCAGTACTTC. Translation gives CASSDIHYEQYF. This rearrangement joins TRBV7-9 to TRBJ2-7; D gene uncertain. Per the germline V gene, CDR1 is SEHNR and CDR2 is FQNEAQ (reference sequence). This CDR3 has 12 residues. The ends were cut back, 5 bases at V and 3 bases at J, with 8 bases in the middle.

This clone was picked up a small number of times. This chain links TRBV11-2 with TRBJ2-7; TRBD2 is a possible D gene (7 bases). Trimming left V 5 bases short and J 3 bases short, with 17 bases between. This CDR3 has 15 amino acids. Germline lookup yields CDR1 SGHAT and CDR2 FQNNGV. The CDR3 DNA reads as TGTGCCAGCAGCCCCTCGACTAGGGGGGGCTACGAGCAGTACTTC. Translation gives CASSPSTRGGYEQYF.

CDR3 region: CASSLSDMNTEAFF. Written as DNA, the CDR3 is TGTGCCAGCAGCTTATCGGACATGAACACTGAAGCTTTCTTT. The V gene is TRBV11-3, the J gene TRBJ1-1; possible D gene TRBD1, 5 bases. CDR3 length: 14 residues. V was shortened by 2 bases and J by 0 bases, with 7 bases between the two germline ends. The V gene's germline CDR1 is SGHNT and CDR2 YENEEA. The full variable domain, with the rest looked up from reference TRBV11-3 and TRBJ1-1, is EAGVVQSPRYKIIEKKQPVAFWCNPISGHNTLYWYLQNLGQGPELLIRYENEEAVDDSQLPKDRFSAERLKGVDSTLKIQPAELGDSAVYLCASSLSDMNTEAFFGQGTRLTVV.

The table lists this clone with a count of one. The CDR3 sequence is CASTPRGDRGTGELFF. Here the CDR3 DNA reads TGTGCCAGCACCCCCCGAGGGGACAGGGGCACCGGGGAGCTGTTTTTT. The rearrangement links TRBV7-9 to TRBJ2-2; TRBD1 agrees at 10 bases. The ends lost 7 bases at V and 4 bases at J; junction bases unmatched: 9. The CDR3 sequence is 16 residues long. Germline V lookup: CDR1 SEHNR, CDR2 FQNEAQ (reference sequence).

The chain employs TRBV28 and TRBJ2-5, with 8 bases identical to TRBD2. Per the germline V gene, CDR1 is MDHEN and CDR2 is SYDVKM. V shed 4 bases and J 2 bases; nucleotides not matched to a gene: 6. The CDR3 has 15 amino acids. The CDR3 spells CASSSPGGGQETQYF. For the CDR3, the DNA is TGTGCCAGCAGTTCCCCCGGGGGGGGGCAAGAGACCCAGTACTTC.